The 9 T cell receptor beta chains presented below share a single source sample, sequenced in a study of blood T cell repertoires in COVID-19. Assay used: immunoSEQ multiplex PCR; TCRdb lists only in-frame clones, some missing. The sample includes 200,000 to 250,000 clones, roughly 85% of them seen just once. The material sequenced was PBMCs or T cells enriched from blood (not recorded which). The source is a woman between 45 and 65 years old who had been exposed to COVID-19.

This clone was seen only a few times. This chain joins TRBV2 and TRBJ1-1; 8 bases map to TRBD1. The ends lost 8 bases at V and 4 bases at J; junction bases unmatched: 12. The CDR3 runs 15 residues. CDR1 is SNHLY, CDR2 FYNNEI, per germline. The chain's CDR3 is CASGPPTGVGTEAFF. CDR3 coding DNA: TGTGCCAGCGGGCCCCCGACAGGGGTAGGCACTGAAGCTTTCTTT.

V is TRBV2 and J is TRBJ2-1, with TRBD2 identical over 9 bases. V shed 7 bases and J 4 bases; nucleotides not matched to a gene: 8. Germline CDR1 SNHLY, CDR2 FYNNEI. This CDR3 has 15 amino acids. CDR3 protein: CASNGAGGRYNEQFF. The CDR3 nucleotides read TGTGCCAGCAACGGAGCGGGGGGAAGATACAATGAGCAGTTCTTC.

The chain carries TRBV7-2 and TRBJ1-6; 7 positions agree with TRBD1. The CDR3 spans 14 residues. The V gene end was trimmed by 3 bases and the J gene end by 6 bases; junction bases not matched to a gene: 2. Germline loops: CDR1 SGHTA, CDR2 FQGNSA. The CDR3 nucleotides are TGTGCCAGCAGCTTTGACAGGGTTAATTCACCCCTCCACTTT. This codes for CASSFDRVNSPLHF.

This clone was detected only once. This chain joins TRBV10-3 and TRBJ1-3; D is undetermined. Trimming pared 2 bases from V and 0 bases from J, leaving 14 bases between. Germline CDR1 ENHRY, CDR2 SYGVKD. The CDR3 length is 17 residues. The CDR3 loop reads CAISERGQTLSGNTIYF. CDR3 bases: TGTGCCATCAGTGAGCGAGGGCAGACCCTCTCTGGAAACACCATATATTTT.

V and J are TRBV11-2 and TRBJ1-3; D remains ambiguous. Germline V gene sequence: CDR1 SGHAT, CDR2 FQNNGV. V was cut by 1 base and J by 0 bases, with 7 bases left in between. CDR3 length: 15 amino acids. In nucleotides, the CDR3 is TGTGCCAGCAGCTTAGGCAGTTCCTCTGGAAACACCATATATTTT. Protein sequence: CASSLGSSSGNTIYF.

This chain joins TRBV18 and TRBJ1-1, with D hard to call. Trimming took 3 bases from V and 1 from J, leaving 6 bases between them. The CDR3 sequence is 13 residues long. CDR1 is KGHSH and CDR2 is LQKENI in the germline V gene. The CDR3 region is CASSPSWNTEAFF. CDR3 DNA sequence: TGTGCCAGCTCACCTTCATGGAACACTGAAGCTTTCTTT.

Turning to this clone: Other DNA sequences in this sample translate to the same CDR3. CDR3 protein: CASSQEIVGYGYTF. The CDR3 nucleotides are TGTGCCAGCAGCCAAGAGATAGTTGGCTATGGCTACACCTTC. The chain joins TRBV4-2 to TRBJ1-2; no firm D call. The V and J ends lost 0 bases and 4 bases respectively, with 9 bases between them. The CDR3 sequence is 14 residues long. Germline-derived CDR1 and CDR2 are LGHNA and YNFKEQ.

The DNA for the CDR3 is TGTGCCAGCAGCTTGGAGGTAATCACAGATACGCAGTATTTT. Its translation: CASSLEVITDTQYF. This chain joins TRBV7-2 and TRBJ2-3; tentative D call: TRBD2 (5 bases). Between the trimmed V and J ends, which lost 3 bases and 2 bases, there was a span of 9 bases. Looked up from germline, CDR1 is SGHTA and CDR2 is FQGNSA. This CDR3 region has 14 residues.

This chain connects TRBV18 to TRBJ2-7, with TRBD2 matching 8 bases. The J segment lost 1 base and the V segment lost 2 bases, leaving 7 bases of the junction unmatched. This CDR3 comprises 16 residues. Germline CDR1 reads KGHSH; CDR2 reads LQKENI. The CDR3 spells CASSPGVAGTSYEQYF. DNA for the CDR3: TGTGCCAGCTCACCAGGAGTAGCGGGGACTTCCTACGAGCAGTACTTC.